What follows are 30 T cell receptor beta chains derived from one specimen sequenced in a study of blood T cell repertoires in COVID-19. Sequencing was performed with immunoSEQ multiplex PCR; in TCRdb, only in-frame clones are kept and a portion is missing. Here the sample spans about 220,000 clones, 82% being singletons. Material for sequencing was peripheral blood. These receptors were obtained from a woman of 80 years or more with acute or convalescent COVID-19.

This sequence joins TRBV9 and TRBJ2-6; TRBD2 might be the D (5 bases). Germline V gene sequence: CDR1 SGDLS, CDR2 YYNGEE. With 7 bases removed from V and 0 bases from J, the gap between germline ends came to 5 bases. The CDR3 extends over 13 amino acids. The CDR3 reads CASRGSGANVLTF. In DNA form, the CDR3 reads TGTGCCAGCCGGGGCTCTGGGGCCAACGTCCTGACTTTC.

The gene calls are TRBV3-1 (or the pseudogene TRBV3-2) and TRBJ1-1, with a possible D match to TRBD1 (6 bases). Germline-derived CDR1 and CDR2 are LGHDT and YNNKEL (reference sequence). The CDR3 extends over 14 amino acids. Trimming cost V 6 bases and J 1 base, with 12 bases left between them. CDR3 residues: CASRRTETNTEAFF. CDR3 bases: TGTGCCAGCAGGCGGACAGAGACGAACACTGAAGCTTTCTTT.

This rearrangement joins TRBV28 to TRBJ2-7, with TRBD2 as a possible D gene (5 bases). Germline CDR1 and CDR2: MDHEN and SYDVKM. Deletions cut 11 bases from V and 6 bases from J, with 11 bases between. This CDR3 region has 10 residues. The CDR3, as DNA: TGTGCCTCTCGGGATGGCGAGCAGTACTTC. Translation: CASRDGEQYF.

The chain recombines TRBV11-3 with TRBJ2-5; 8 bases are shared with TRBD2. The CDR3 is 16 amino acids. Germline V gene sequence: CDR1 SGHNT, CDR2 YENEEA. Germline trimming cut 7 bases from V and 5 bases from J; bases unmatched to any gene: 15. CDR3 nucleotide sequence: TGTGCCAGCACCTTCCAACTAACCGGGGGGGCGGAGACCCAGTACTTC. Residues: CASTFQLTGGAETQYF.

The rearrangement joins TRBV6-5 to TRBJ1-4; D is ambiguous. The ends were cut back, 7 bases at V and 3 bases at J, with 12 bases in the middle. This CDR3 comprises 14 residues. From germline, CDR1 is MNHEY and CDR2 SVGAGI. CDR3 DNA sequence: TGTGCCAGCACCCAAGGGAGTCCTAATGAAAAACTGTTTTTT. Translation gives CASTQGSPNEKLFF.

This clone was found a few times. The chain joins TRBV30 to TRBJ1-2; 9 nucleotides agree with TRBD1. Germline CDR1 is GTSNPN and CDR2 is SVGIG (reference sequence). Trimming at V came to 0 bases and at J to 8 bases, leaving 4 bases not matched to a gene. CDR3 size: 13 residues. CDR3 sequence reads: CAWSVGTGWGYTF. CDR3 bases: TGTGCCTGGAGTGTCGGGACAGGGTGGGGCTACACCTTC.

The chain couples TRBV5-1 to TRBJ1-4, with 7 bases lining up with TRBD1. V lost 5 bases to trimming and J lost 2 bases; unmatched junction nucleotides: 6. The CDR3 is 15 residues long. From germline, CDR1 is SGHRS and CDR2 YFSETQ. The chain's CDR3 is CASRSRDSTNEKLFF. The CDR3 nucleotides are TGCGCCAGCAGATCCCGGGACAGTACTAATGAAAAACTGTTTTTT.

The CDR3 sequence: CASSYRPQRGASYEQYF. The CDR3 DNA is TGTGCCAGCAGTTATCGGCCCCAGCGGGGCGCTTCCTACGAGCAGTACTTC. This chain joins TRBV6-2 or TRBV6-3 and TRBJ2-7, with 7 bases aligning to TRBD2. This CDR3 spans 17 amino acids. After removal of 3 bases from V and 1 base from J, the junction contained 12 bases not matched to a gene. Per germline, CDR1 MNHEY and CDR2 SVGEGT.

The rearrangement links TRBV2 to TRBJ1-2, with TRBD1 matching over 7 bases. There are 12 residues in the CDR3. Germline assignment: CDR1 SNHLY and CDR2 FYNNEI. J was trimmed by 8 bases and V by 7 bases; bases with no gene match: 7. The DNA of the CDR3 is TGTGCCAGCAAAATCGAACAGGGGGGCTACACCTTC. It codes for CASKIEQGGYTF.

V usage is TRBV4-3 and J usage is TRBJ1-6; weak D call: TRBD1 (5 bases). With 0 bases removed from V and 6 bases from J, the gap between germline ends came to 12 bases. This CDR3 has 16 amino acids. Germline CDR1 and CDR2: LGHNA and YSLEER. Written as DNA, the CDR3 is TGCGCCAGCAGCCAAGATTGGGGACTAATTAATTCACCCCTCCACTTT. Its translation is CASSQDWGLINSPLHF.

This chain joins TRBV6-1 and TRBJ2-2; no reliable D call. The germline V gene encodes CDR1 MNHNS and CDR2 SASEGT. Trimming shortened V by 1 base and J by 7 bases, and 7 bases separated the two germline ends. This CDR3 has 13 residues. The DNA of the CDR3 is TGTGCCAGCAGTGAAGTCTCTATCGGGGAGCTGTTTTTT. Protein sequence: CASSEVSIGELFF.

The chain recombines TRBV19 with TRBJ2-5; possibly TRBD2 for D (6 bases). CDR1 is LNHDA and CDR2 is SQIVND in the germline V gene (reference sequence). V lost 1 base and J 5 bases, leaving 11 bases between the germline ends. The CDR3 loop spans 14 amino acids. In DNA form, the CDR3 reads TGTGCCAGTAGTATAGCCGGAGGGGATGAGACCCAGTACTTC. Translating gives CASSIAGGDETQYF.

The chain combines TRBV6-6 with TRBJ1-3; D remains ambiguous. Trimming pared 1 base from V and 4 bases from J, leaving 14 bases between. Germline-derived CDR1 and CDR2 are MNHNY and SVGAGI (reference sequence). This CDR3 region has 16 residues. Here the CDR3 reads CASSYFGESAGNTIYF. The CDR3 nucleotides read TGTGCCAGCAGTTACTTCGGGGAATCTGCAGGAAACACCATATATTTT.

The gene calls are TRBV19 and TRBJ1-2; 7 bases are a match to TRBD1. The germline CDR1 and CDR2 sequences are LNHDA and SQIVND (reference sequence). The CDR3 sequence is 15 residues long. With V trimmed by 6 bases and J by 1 base, 8 bases remained unmatched. CDR3 protein: CASRKGQDHNYGYTF. Here the CDR3 DNA reads TGTGCCAGTAGAAAAGGACAGGACCATAACTATGGCTACACCTTC.

The chain carries TRBV2 and TRBJ1-1; TRBD1 aligns across 7 bases. The germline CDR1 and CDR2 sequences are SNHLY and FYNNEI. With V trimmed by 3 bases and J by 1 base, 5 bases remained unmatched. The CDR3 runs to 15 residues. DNA of the CDR3: TGTGCCAGCAGTGACCTCGGGACAGCGAACACTGAAGCTTTCTTT. Protein product: CASSDLGTANTEAFF.

The chain carries TRBV7-9 and TRBJ1-1; D uncertain. This CDR3 is 13 amino acids long. V was clipped by 1 base and J by 3 bases, with 6 bases between them. CDR1 SEHNR and CDR2 FQNEAQ come from the germline V gene (reference sequence). This chain's CDR3 is CASSLGGDTEAFF. CDR3 sequence (DNA): TGTGCCAGCAGCTTAGGCGGGGACACTGAAGCTTTCTTT. The full variable domain, completed using reference TRBV7-9 and TRBJ1-1, is DTGVSQNPRHKITKRGQNVTFRCDPISEHNRLYWYRQTLGQGPEFLTYFQNEAQLEKSRLLSDRFSAERPKGSFSTLEIQRTEQGDSAMYLCASSLGGDTEAFFGQGTRLTVV.

This clone was counted between two and nine times. The V call is TRBV19, the J call TRBJ1-3, with TRBD1 matching 9 bases. The V gene's germline CDR1 is LNHDA and CDR2 SQIVND (reference sequence). The junction had 11 bases not matched to a gene; V was cut back by 10 bases and J by 4 bases. The CDR3 length is 15 residues. CDR3 sequence (DNA): TGTGCCACAAACCCAACAGGGGGCTTCGGAAACACCATATATTTT. Its protein product is CATNPTGGFGNTIYF.

A remark on this clone: The same CDR3 can be traced to other DNA sequences in this sample. This chain joins TRBV18 and TRBJ2-7; 7 nucleotides agree with TRBD2. V was clipped by 3 bases and J by 2 bases; unmatched bases: 4. Germline CDR1 and CDR2: KGHSH and LQKENI. This CDR3 spans 14 amino acids. This CDR3 reads CASSPSGGAYEQYF. The DNA for the CDR3 is TGTGCCAGCTCACCTTCGGGGGGTGCCTACGAGCAGTACTTC.

The J gene is TRBJ2-2, the V gene TRBV7-2, with a possible D match to TRBD1 (5 bases). From germline, CDR1 is SGHTA and CDR2 FQGNSA. The CDR3 has 17 amino acids. With 1 base removed from V and 0 bases from J, the gap between germline ends came to 12 bases. The CDR3 region has the DNA TGTGCCAGCAGCTTAGGGGGCAGCCCATCGAACACCGGGGAGCTGTTTTTT. Translated, it gives CASSLGGSPSNTGELFF.

This clone was counted only a few times. This chain links TRBV29-1 with TRBJ1-1; weak D call: TRBD1 (5 bases). The V gene's germline CDR1 is SQVTM and CDR2 ANQGSEA. V was shortened by 5 bases and J by 10 bases, with 17 bases between the two germline ends. The CDR3 sequence is 12 residues long. CDR3 DNA sequence: TGCAGCGTTAAGGGGCCAACTGTTGGAGCTTTCTTT. Residues: CSVKGPTVGAFF.

The CDR3 sequence: CAISTGSSYEQYF. The CDR3 DNA reads TGTGCCATCAGCACGGGATCCTCCTACGAGCAGTACTTC. The chain carries TRBV10-3 and TRBJ2-7, with D possibly TRBD2 on 5 matching bases. Germline CDR1 ENHRY, CDR2 SYGVKD. CDR3 length: 13 residues. Trimming stripped 6 bases from V and 0 bases from J, with 9 bases between.

This chain joins TRBV18 and TRBJ2-5; 7 bases map to TRBD1. The CDR3 contains 15 residues. Germline assignment: CDR1 KGHSH and CDR2 LQKENI. Unmatched junction bases numbered 3, after V lost 0 bases and J lost 2 bases. The CDR3 sequence is CASSPPSRGQETQYF. CDR3 DNA sequence: TGTGCCAGCTCACCACCGTCCAGGGGGCAAGAGACCCAGTACTTC.

J is TRBJ1-1 and V is TRBV5-1, with 7 bases that match TRBD1. Unmatched junction bases numbered 8, after V lost 0 bases and J lost 0 bases. The germline V gene has CDR1 SGHRS and CDR2 YFSETQ. This CDR3 comprises 17 residues. The CDR3 DNA is TGCGCCAGCAGCTTGGCTAGGGACAGATACATGAACACTGAAGCTTTCTTT. Its protein is CASSLARDRYMNTEAFF.

The genes are TRBV19 and TRBJ1-2, with D possibly matching TRBD1 (5 bases). Deletions cut 1 base from V and 2 bases from J, with 8 bases between. The CDR3 is 14 residues long. The V gene's germline CDR1 is LNHDA and CDR2 SQIVND (reference sequence). CDR3 in amino acids: CASSIVGGNYGYTF. The CDR3 DNA reads TGTGCCAGTAGTATAGTCGGGGGAAACTATGGCTACACCTTC.

This sequence joins TRBV6-2 or TRBV6-3 and TRBJ1-2; 12 bases align to TRBD1. CDR1 is MNHEY, CDR2 SVGEGT, per germline. The CDR3 runs to 16 residues. V was clipped by 6 bases and J by 6 bases; unmatched bases: 11. CDR3 nucleotides: TGTGCCAGCAGCGCCCCGGCGGGACAGGGGGCTGATGGCTACACCTTC. This translates into CASSAPAGQGADGYTF.

The V gene is TRBV2, the J gene TRBJ1-2; the D is unclear. The germline CDR1 and CDR2 sequences are SNHLY and FYNNEI. This CDR3 region has 14 residues. Between the trimmed V and J ends, which lost 0 bases and 8 bases, there was a span of 13 bases. CDR3 in amino acids: CASSEARGIGGYTF. The CDR3 bases are TGTGCCAGCAGTGAAGCACGGGGAATTGGCGGCTACACCTTC.

This clone was counted a single time. The chain couples TRBV7-8 to TRBJ1-5; D gene ambiguous. V was trimmed by 5 bases and J by 7 bases, leaving 9 bases between them. Germline values: CDR1 SGHVS, CDR2 FQNEAQ. CDR3 length: 12 amino acids. For the CDR3, the DNA is TGTGCCAGCAGCCTCACCCAGCAGCCCCAGCATTTT. This encodes CASSLTQQPQHF.

This rearrangement joins TRBV5-6 to TRBJ2-1; TRBD1 is a possible D gene (6 bases). This CDR3 region has 12 residues. CDR1 and CDR2 (germline): SGHDT, YYEEEE. Trimming took off 0 bases at V and 11 bases at J, with 9 bases between the two ends. DNA of the CDR3: TGTGCCAGCAGCTTGGAACAGGGCCAGCAGTTCTTC. Protein product: CASSLEQGQQFF.

The gene calls are TRBV6-2 or TRBV6-3 and TRBJ2-5; 7 bases are a match to TRBD1. Germline V gene data show CDR1 as MNHEY and CDR2 as SVGEGT. This CDR3 is 16 amino acids long. V gave up 2 bases and J gave up 3 bases; unmatched junction bases: 9. The CDR3 nucleotides read TGTGCCAGCAGTTACGGGACAGATGCTTGGGAAGAGACCCAGTACTTC. Encoded protein: CASSYGTDAWEETQYF.

V is TRBV3-1 (or the pseudogene TRBV3-2) and J is TRBJ1-6; TRBD1 aligns across 8 bases. The CDR3 is 15 amino acids. Germline V lookup: CDR1 LGHDT, CDR2 YNNKEL (reference sequence). V lost 1 base to trimming and J lost 6 bases; unmatched junction nucleotides: 2. CDR3 sequence (DNA): TGTGCCAGCAGCCAAGGGGACAGGTTTAATTCACCCCTCCACTTT. Translating it yields CASSQGDRFNSPLHF.